Following are 3 T cell receptor beta chains from one sample sequenced in a study of blood T cells in healthy people across ages. Using a J-beta primer mix together with a sample-barcoded 5' primer, a second PCR was run for roughly 7 to 12 cycles. TCRdb reanalysed the 5' RACE reads using MiXCR and keeps one entry per CDR3 protein. The data contain approximately 800,000 distinct CDR3 sequences, about 47% of them singletons. The specimen was blood. All receptors derive from an elderly man in good health.

The rearrangement uses TRBV7-2 and TRBJ2-7, with D unresolved. V was shortened by 5 bases and J by 3 bases, with 17 bases between the two germline ends. There are 15 residues in the CDR3. From germline, CDR1 is SGHTA and CDR2 FQGNSA. The CDR3 DNA follows: TGTGCCAGCAGCCCCAGCCCAGGCGGCATCTACGAGCAGTACTTC. The encoded protein is CASSPSPGGIYEQYF. Using reference TRBV7-2 and TRBJ2-7 for the parts outside the CDR3, the full variable domain is GAGVSQSPSNKVTEKGKDVELRCDPISGHTALYWYRQSLGQGLEFLIYFQGNSAPDKSGLPSDRFSAERTGGSVSTLTIQRTQQEDSAVYLCASSPSPGGIYEQYFGPGTRLTVT.

V usage is TRBV7-2 and J usage is TRBJ2-3; 8 bases fit TRBD2. Trimming cost V 1 base and J 4 bases; bases outside gene matches: 10. Germline V gene lookup returns CDR1 SGHTA and CDR2 FQGNSA. This CDR3 is 17 amino acids long. CDR3 nucleotide sequence: TGTGCCAGCAGCTTAGAATTGACTAGCGAGAGCGCAGATACGCAGTATTTT. It codes for CASSLELTSESADTQYF.

This clonotype occurred once. The V call is TRBV12-3 or TRBV12-4, the J call TRBJ2-3; D is perhaps TRBD2 (6 bases). V lost 6 bases and J lost 1, with 20 bases in between. This CDR3 region has 17 residues. This CDR3 reads CASSSPLGIAGTDTQYF. CDR3 coding DNA: TGTGCCAGCAGCTCGCCGCTTGGGATAGCGGGCACAGATACGCAGTATTTT.